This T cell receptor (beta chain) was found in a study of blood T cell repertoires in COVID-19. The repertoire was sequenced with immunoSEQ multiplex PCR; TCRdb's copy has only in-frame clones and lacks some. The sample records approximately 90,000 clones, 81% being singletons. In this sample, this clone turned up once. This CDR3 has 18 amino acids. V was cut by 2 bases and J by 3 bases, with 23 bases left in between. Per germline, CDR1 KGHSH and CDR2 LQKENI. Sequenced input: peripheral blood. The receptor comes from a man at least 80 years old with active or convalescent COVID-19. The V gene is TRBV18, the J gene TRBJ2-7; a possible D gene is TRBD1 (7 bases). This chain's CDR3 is CASSPGRTGGPGSYEQYF. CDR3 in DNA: TGTGCCAGCTCACCAGGGAGGACAGGTGGCCCAGGAAGCTACGAGCAGTACTTC.